The T cell receptor (beta chain) under discussion was sequenced for a study of blood T cell repertoires in COVID-19. The assay was immunoSEQ multiplex PCR, and TCRdb's table has in-frame clones only and misses some. The sample includes more than 200,000 clones, 75% to 90% seen only once; the top ten take approximately 0.69%. This clone turned up a few times. The receptor's source is a middle-aged man with acute or convalescent COVID-19. Input material: peripheral blood.

CDR3 loop: CASSEGGQTSSNQPQHF. The DNA for the CDR3 is TGTGCCAGCAGTGAGGGGGGACAGACCTCTAGCAATCAGCCCCAGCATTTT. This chain uses TRBV25-1 with TRBJ1-5; 7 bases fit TRBD1. Germline V gene lookup returns CDR1 MGHDK and CDR2 SYGVNS. Trimming cost V 3 bases and J 0 bases; bases outside gene matches: 8. CDR3 length: 17 amino acids.